This TCR beta chain was identified in a study of blood T cell repertoires in COVID-19. Using immunoSEQ multiplex PCR, the repertoire was profiled, and TCRdb retains in-frame clones only, with some absent. This sample yields a few hundred thousand clones, of which around 87% are seen a single time; roughly a tenth belongs to the top ten. The sequencing sample was made of PBMCs or T cells enriched from blood (not recorded which). The receptor's source is a woman between 45 and 65 years old who had recovered from COVID-19.

The CDR3 sequence is CASSRGSVYEQYF. The CDR3 nucleotides read TGTGCCAGCAGTCGTGGCAGCGTCTACGAGCAGTACTTC. The chain carries TRBV2 and TRBJ2-7, with unresolved D. The V end was cut by 5 bases, the J end by 3 bases, with 11 bases between. This CDR3 region has 13 residues. Germline values: CDR1 SNHLY, CDR2 FYNNEI.